The rows below give T cell receptor beta chains drawn from one sample of a study of blood T cell repertoires in COVID-19. Measured with immunoSEQ multiplex PCR; TCRdb has only the in-frame clones, and not every one. Of about 69,000 clones in the sample, around 93% are singletons; the top ten hold 4.8%. The sample was peripheral blood. The receptors were gathered from a woman in her sixties with active COVID-19. The CDR3 runs from the conserved cysteine through the conserved F or W. D genes are given only for firm matches. Some rows have no size entry. The others give once, few or many, or a class for an expanded clone.

J | V | size | D | DNA | CDR3
TRBJ2-7 | TRBV5-1 | . | TRBD1 | TGCGCCAGCAGCTCTCTGGGGACAGGGATAACCTACGAGCAGTACTTC | CASSSLGTGITYEQYF
TRBJ1-1 | TRBV6-6 | . | . | TGTGCCAGCAGTTATCGGGCGGGAAACACTGAAGCTTTCTTT | CASSYRAGNTEAFF
TRBJ1-5 | TRBV5-1 | . | TRBD1 | TGCGCCAGCAGCTTGGGGACAGGGATTCAGCCCCAGCATTTT | CASSLGTGIQPQHF
TRBJ1-1 | TRBV19 | . | . | TGTGCCAGTAGTATAGAGGGAGCGGCGATGAACACTGAAGCTTTCTTT | CASSIEGAAMNTEAFF
TRBJ1-5 | TRBV19 | few | TRBD1 | TGTGCCAGTAGTAAGGTGACAGGGCGTCAGCCCCAGCATTTT | CASSKVTGRQPQHF
TRBJ2-1 | TRBV28 | . | . | TGTGCCAGCCGACGGGGGGGGACAGGGAGGAATGAGCAGTTCTTC | CASRRGGTGRNEQFF
TRBJ1-6 | TRBV30 | . | TRBD1 | TGTGCCTGGAGAGGGACAGGCTATTCACCCCTCCACTTT | CAWRGTGYSPLHF
TRBJ2-5 | TRBV2 | . | . | TGTGCCAGCAGTCGTGGACAGCAACAAGAGACCCAGTACTTC | CASSRGQQQETQYF
TRBJ2-4 | TRBV30 | once | . | TGTGCCTGGAGACCCCCGGGAGCAAACATTCAGTACTTC | CAWRPPGANIQYF
TRBJ2-2 | TRBV19 | . | . | TGTGCCAGTAAGATCGGGGCGAACACCGGGGAGCTGTTTTTT | CASKIGANTGELFF
TRBJ1-1 | TRBV18 | . | TRBD1 | TGTGCCAGCTCCTACCTTGGACAGGGAACTGAAGCTTTCTTT | CASSYLGQGTEAFF
TRBJ2-7 | TRBV5-1 | . | TRBD1 | TGCGCCAGCAGCTTGGGGGGACAGACTATCTCCTACGAGCAGTACTTC | CASSLGGQTISYEQYF
TRBJ2-6 | TRBV24-1 | . | . | TGTGCCACCTCCACTGGTGGTACTGGGGCCAACGTCCTGACTTTC | CATSTGGTGANVLTF
TRBJ2-1 | TRBV6-2/TRBV6-3 | . | TRBD2 | TGTGCCAGCAGTTACTCGCCACTAGCGGGCCGCTCCTACAATGAGCAGTTCTTC | CASSYSPLAGRSYNEQFF
TRBJ2-1 | TRBV7-6 | . | . | TGTGCCAGCAGCCCCGACAGGTTGAAGCAGTTCTTC | CASSPDRLKQFF
TRBJ1-5 | TRBV3-1/TRBV3-2 | . | . | TGTGCCAGCAGCCAATCAGGGAGGAATCAGCCCCAGCATTTT | CASSQSGRNQPQHF
TRBJ1-2 | TRBV29-1 | . | . | TGCAGCGTTGCCTCCAACTATGGCTACACCTTC | CSVASNYGYTF
TRBJ2-2 | TRBV5-1 | once | . | TGCGCCAGCAGCTTGGTTTCAGGGTCCGGGGAGCTGTTTTTT | CASSLVSGSGELFF
TRBJ2-4 | TRBV6-2/TRBV6-3 | . | . | TGTGCCAGCAGTTACTGGGGGGGGCTAGCCAAAAACATTCAGTACTTC | CASSYWGGLAKNIQYF
TRBJ2-1 | TRBV19 | . | TRBD2 | TGTGCCAGTAGCAGACTAGCGGGGGAACCTAGCTCCTACAATGAGCAGTTCTTC | CASSRLAGEPSSYNEQFF
TRBJ2-3 | TRBV11-2 | . | . | TGTGCCAGCAGCTCCTTAGCGGACCCCACAGATACGCAGTATTTT | CASSSLADPTDTQYF
TRBJ2-7 | TRBV24-1 | . | TRBD1 | TGTGCCACCAGCGGGACAGGGGCCGACTACGAGCAGTACTTC | CATSGTGADYEQYF
TRBJ2-3 | TRBV7-2 | . | . | TGTGCCAGCAGTTCCCGACTGGCAGATACGCAGTATTTT | CASSSRLADTQYF
TRBJ2-1 | TRBV10-3 | . | TRBD2 | TGTGCCATCAGTGAATACAGCGGGAGTGCCAATGAGCAGTTCTTC | CAISEYSGSANEQFF
TRBJ1-1 | TRBV28 | . | . | TGTGCCAGCAGCCTCTATGATGAAGCTTTCTTT | CASSLYDEAFF
TRBJ2-7 | TRBV19 | . | . | TGTGCCAGTAGTATGACAGGATTCTACGAGCAGTACTTC | CASSMTGFYEQYF
TRBJ2-7 | TRBV5-1 | . | . | TGCGCCAGCAGAGAGGGTGACCCCTACGAGCAGTACTTC | CASREGDPYEQYF
TRBJ2-1 | TRBV12-3/TRBV12-4 | . | TRBD1 | TGTGCCAGCAGGCCACAGGGGGATGAGCAGTTCTTC | CASRPQGDEQFF
TRBJ1-3 | TRBV28 | . | . | TGTGCCAGCAGTTTCGGGGGACCTGGAAACACCATATATTTT | CASSFGGPGNTIYF
TRBJ2-5 | TRBV20-1 | . | . | TGCAGTGCTACGTTACAAGAGACCCAGTACTTC | CSATLQETQYF
TRBJ2-1 | TRBV19 | . | TRBD2 | TGTGCCAGCGCGGGACTAGCGGGGATCAATGAGCAGTTCTTC | CASAGLAGINEQFF
TRBJ1-3 | TRBV7-8 | . | . | TGTGCCAGCAGCTTCAGGGGTACTGGAAACACCATATATTTT | CASSFRGTGNTIYF
TRBJ1-1 | TRBV25-1 | . | TRBD1 | TGTGCCAGCAGTCCTAGGACAGGCCCAGGGGACACTGAAGCTTTCTTT | CASSPRTGPGDTEAFF
TRBJ1-2 | TRBV5-1 | once | . | TGCGCCAGCAGCTTCCAGGGTGGCTACACCTTC | CASSFQGGYTF
TRBJ2-7 | TRBV5-1 | once | . | TGCGCCAGCAGCTCTAGGAGCTCCTACGAGCAGTACTTC | CASSSRSSYEQYF
TRBJ2-7 | TRBV5-1 | . | . | TGCGCCAGCAGCCTCCAGAGTCGGGGCTACGAGCAGTACTTC | CASSLQSRGYEQYF
TRBJ2-2 | TRBV7-2 | . | . | TGTGCCAGCAGCTTAGCGCTTGCGGGGGCTTACACCGGGGAGCTGTTTTTT | CASSLALAGAYTGELFF
TRBJ2-7 | TRBV19 | few | TRBD2 | TGTGCCAGTAGTATAGTTAGCGGGGATCGCGAGCAGTACTTC | CASSIVSGDREQYF